The clone carrying this T cell receptor beta chain was observed a handful of times. Antigen: not known. The junction had 8 bases not matched to a gene; V was cut back by 6 bases and J by 4 bases. This CDR3 has 15 residues. Looked up from germline, CDR1 is MNHEY and CDR2 is SVGEGT. TCR alpha and TCR beta cDNA libraries carrying sample barcodes and UMIs came from 5'RACE with constant-segment primers. TCRdb ran MiXCR on the 5' RACE reads and lists one entry per CDR3 protein. The sample contains 280,000 or so distinct CDR3 sequences, approximately 18% of which appear only once. This sample is part of a study of T-cell memory formation after mild COVID-19. General study points: Prior to infection, memory already included some responding clones, suggesting cross-reactive memory joined.

This receptor was identified in a man between 18 and 29 years old who had mild COVID-19 (a few samples of this study predate the infection). Cell type and time point are not known. This chain links TRBV6-2 or TRBV6-3 with TRBJ2-1, with 8 positions matching TRBD1. Material: PBMCs or a T cell subset sorted from them (not recorded which). The CDR3 coding sequence is TGTGCCAGCAGCCGGACAGGGAGGAAGTACAATGAGCAGTTCTTC. Its protein product is CASSRTGRKYNEQFF.